This TCR beta chain was identified in a study of blood T cell repertoires in COVID-19. Study overall: Both acute and convalescent COVID-19 samples were obtained from the United States, Italy and Spain. Sample material is recorded as cDNA or gDNA derived from T cells, B-cell-depleted T cells, or PBMCs.

Trimming shortened V by 2 bases and J by 2 bases, and 12 bases separated the two germline ends. Germline V gene data show CDR1 as ENHRY and CDR2 as SYGVKD. The CDR3 covers 15 residues. How the authors handled the data: Reference gene primers were amplified, and this amplification served to estimate nucleated cell counts. TCRdb keeps only in-frame clones here, not all; method: immunoSEQ multiplex PCR. That table gives V, J and clone size, and the DNA gave D and trimming. Of about 200,000 clones in the sample, roughly 86% were seen once. The genes are TRBV10-3 and TRBJ1-2; D might be TRBD1 (5 bases). The specimen was peripheral blood. The receptor comes from a man in his 60s with acute or convalescent COVID-19. The CDR3 coding sequence is TGTGCCATCAGTGAGGGGGCAGCTCCAAACTATGGCTACACCTTC. This codes for CAISEGAAPNYGYTF.